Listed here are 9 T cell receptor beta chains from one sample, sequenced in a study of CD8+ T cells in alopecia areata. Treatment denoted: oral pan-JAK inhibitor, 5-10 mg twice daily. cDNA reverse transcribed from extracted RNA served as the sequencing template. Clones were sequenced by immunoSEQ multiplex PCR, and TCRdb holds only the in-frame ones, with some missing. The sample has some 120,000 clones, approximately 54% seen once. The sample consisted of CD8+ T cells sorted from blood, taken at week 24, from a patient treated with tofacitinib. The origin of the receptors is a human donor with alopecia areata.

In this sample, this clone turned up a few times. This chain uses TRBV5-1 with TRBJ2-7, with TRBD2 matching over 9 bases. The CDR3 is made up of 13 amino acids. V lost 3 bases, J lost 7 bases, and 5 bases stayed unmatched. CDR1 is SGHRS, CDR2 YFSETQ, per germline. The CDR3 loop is CASSSDLAGEQYF. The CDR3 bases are TGCGCCAGCAGCTCCGACCTAGCGGGAGAGCAGTACTTC.

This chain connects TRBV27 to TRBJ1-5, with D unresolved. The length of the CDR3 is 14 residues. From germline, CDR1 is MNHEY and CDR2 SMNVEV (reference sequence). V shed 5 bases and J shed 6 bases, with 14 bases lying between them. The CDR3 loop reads CASSQTWTGQPQHF. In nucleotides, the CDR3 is TGTGCCAGCAGTCAGACCTGGACGGGTCAGCCCCAGCATTTT.

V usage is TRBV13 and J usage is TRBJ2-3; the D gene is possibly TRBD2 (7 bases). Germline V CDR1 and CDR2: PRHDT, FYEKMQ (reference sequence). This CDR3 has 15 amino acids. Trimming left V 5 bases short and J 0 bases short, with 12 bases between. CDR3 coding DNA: TGTGCCAGCAGCCCCCGGGGGGCAAGCACAGATACGCAGTATTTT. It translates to CASSPRGASTDTQYF.

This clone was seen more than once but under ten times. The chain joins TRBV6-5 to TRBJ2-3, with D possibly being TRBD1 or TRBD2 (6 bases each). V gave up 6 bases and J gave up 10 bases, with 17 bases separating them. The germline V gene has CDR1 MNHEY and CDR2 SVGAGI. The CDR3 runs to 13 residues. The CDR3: CASRGGGQSSQYF. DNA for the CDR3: TGTGCCAGCAGAGGGGGAGGCCAGTCGTCGCAGTATTTT.

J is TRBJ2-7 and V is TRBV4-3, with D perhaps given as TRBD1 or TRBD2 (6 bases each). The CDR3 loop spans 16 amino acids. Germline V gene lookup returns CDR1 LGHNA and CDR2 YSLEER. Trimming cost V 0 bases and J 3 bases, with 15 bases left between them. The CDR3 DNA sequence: TGCGCCAGCAGCCAAGATAGGGGGGCGGGCCGCTACGAGCAGTACTTC. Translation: CASSQDRGAGRYEQYF.

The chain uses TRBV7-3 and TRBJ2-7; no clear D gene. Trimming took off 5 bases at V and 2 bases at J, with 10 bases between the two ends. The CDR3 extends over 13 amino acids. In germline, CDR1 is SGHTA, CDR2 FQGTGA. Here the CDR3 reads CASSPPAAYEQYF. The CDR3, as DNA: TGTGCCAGCAGCCCCCCGGCCGCCTACGAGCAGTACTTC.

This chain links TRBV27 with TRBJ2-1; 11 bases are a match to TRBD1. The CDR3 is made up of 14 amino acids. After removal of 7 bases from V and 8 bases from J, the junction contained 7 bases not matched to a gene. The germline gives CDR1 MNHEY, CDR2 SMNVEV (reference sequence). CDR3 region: CASTRTGGFDEQFF. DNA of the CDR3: TGTGCCAGCACACGGACAGGGGGCTTCGATGAGCAGTTCTTC.

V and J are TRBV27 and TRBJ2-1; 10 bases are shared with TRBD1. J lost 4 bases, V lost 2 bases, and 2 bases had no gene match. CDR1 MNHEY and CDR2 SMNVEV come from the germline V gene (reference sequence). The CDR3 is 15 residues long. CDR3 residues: CASSLLGQGYNEQFF. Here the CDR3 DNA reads TGTGCCAGCAGTTTACTGGGACAGGGGTACAATGAGCAGTTCTTC.

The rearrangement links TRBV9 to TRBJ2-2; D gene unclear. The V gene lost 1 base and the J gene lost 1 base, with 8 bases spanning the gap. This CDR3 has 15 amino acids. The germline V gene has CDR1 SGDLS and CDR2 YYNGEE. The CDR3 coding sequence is TGTGCCAGCAGCGTAATGGCGAAGAACACCGGGGAGCTGTTTTTT. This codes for CASSVMAKNTGELFF.